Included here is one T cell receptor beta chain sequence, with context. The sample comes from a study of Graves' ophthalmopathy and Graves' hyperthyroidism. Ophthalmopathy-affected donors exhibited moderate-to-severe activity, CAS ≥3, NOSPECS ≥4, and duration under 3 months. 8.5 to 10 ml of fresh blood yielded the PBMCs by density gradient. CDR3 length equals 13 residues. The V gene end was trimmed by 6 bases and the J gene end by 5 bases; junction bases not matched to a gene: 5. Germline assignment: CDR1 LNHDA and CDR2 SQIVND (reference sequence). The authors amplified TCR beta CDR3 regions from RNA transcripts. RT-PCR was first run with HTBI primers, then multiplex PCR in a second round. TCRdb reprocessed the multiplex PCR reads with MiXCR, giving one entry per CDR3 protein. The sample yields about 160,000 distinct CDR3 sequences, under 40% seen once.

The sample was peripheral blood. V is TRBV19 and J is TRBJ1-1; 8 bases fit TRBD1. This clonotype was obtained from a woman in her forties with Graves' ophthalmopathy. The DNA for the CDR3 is TGTGCCAGTAGGGACAGGGATTATACTGAAGCTTTCTTT. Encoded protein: CASRDRDYTEAFF.